These 11 T cell receptor beta chains originate from one sample sequenced in a study of blood T cell repertoires in COVID-19. Generated by immunoSEQ multiplex PCR, the TCRdb table keeps only in-frame clones and is missing some. The repertoire holds about 88,000 clones, approximately 88% seen once, with approximately 12% in the top ten. Sequenced: peripheral blood. The receptors here all came from a man at least 80 years old with acute or convalescent COVID-19.

The rearrangement joins TRBV7-2 to TRBJ1-2, with TRBD1 matching over 10 bases. The length of the CDR3 is 14 residues. Trimming removed 5 bases from V and 9 bases from J; junction bases left unmatched: 9. Germline CDR1 and CDR2: SGHTA and FQGNSA. The CDR3 region is CASSTSTGGISYTF. The CDR3 DNA reads as TGTGCCAGCAGCACCTCGACAGGGGGCATTAGCTACACCTTC.

This rearrangement joins TRBV7-3 to TRBJ2-1, with 10 bases matching TRBD2. The junction had 12 bases not matched to a gene; V was cut back by 5 bases and J by 5 bases. The germline V gene has CDR1 SGHTA and CDR2 FQGTGA. The CDR3 contains 17 residues. The CDR3 region is CASSTKPGLATHNEQFF. The CDR3 nucleotides are TGTGCCAGCAGCACAAAACCGGGACTAGCGACACACAATGAGCAGTTCTTC.

The chain recombines TRBV6-5 with TRBJ2-2; 13 bases fit TRBD2. Germline V gene sequence: CDR1 MNHEY, CDR2 SVGAGI. The V segment lost 8 bases and the J segment 3 bases; nucleotides outside the gene matches: 3. The CDR3 has 15 amino acids. The CDR3 DNA is TGTGCCAGCGAGACTAGCGGGGGGTACACCGGGGAGCTGTTTTTT. Translation: CASETSGGYTGELFF.

The chain is built from TRBV3-1 (or the pseudogene TRBV3-2) and TRBJ1-5, with D unresolved. The germline V gene encodes CDR1 LGHDT and CDR2 YNNKEL (reference sequence). Trimming shortened V by 3 bases and J by 2 bases, and 8 bases separated the two germline ends. The CDR3 loop spans 14 amino acids. The CDR3 sequence: CASSQGSGNQPQHF. The CDR3 region has the DNA TGTGCCAGCAGCCAGGGGAGTGGCAATCAGCCCCAGCATTTT.

The chain couples TRBV30 to TRBJ1-6; a weak D match, TRBD1 (6 bases). CDR1 GTSNPN and CDR2 SVGIG come from the germline V gene (reference sequence). Trimming took off 5 bases at V and 5 bases at J, with 10 bases between the two ends. The CDR3 contains 13 residues. The CDR3 is CAWAGQNNSPLHF. The CDR3 DNA is TGTGCCTGGGCTGGACAGAATAATTCACCCCTCCACTTT. The entire variable domain, with the rest obtained from reference TRBV30 and TRBJ1-6, is as follows: SQTIHQWPATLVQPVGSPLSLECTVEGTSNPNLYWYRQAAGRGLQLLFYSVGIGQISSEVPQNLSASRPQDRQFILSSKKLLLSDSGFYLCAWAGQNNSPLHFGNGTRLTVT.

The chain carries TRBV29-1 and TRBJ2-7; 10 bases are shared with TRBD1. V gave up 7 bases and J gave up 6 bases; unmatched junction bases: 9. Germline V gene lookup returns CDR1 SQVTM and CDR2 ANQGSEA. The CDR3 is 13 residues long. The CDR3 protein is CSASGTGVIEQYF. CDR3 sequence (DNA): TGCAGCGCCTCCGGGACAGGGGTAATCGAGCAGTACTTC.

This chain links TRBV4-3 with TRBJ2-3; D gene uncertain. Germline CDR1 LGHNA, CDR2 YSLEER. This CDR3 contains 15 residues. The V gene lost 0 bases and the J gene lost 2 bases, with 9 bases spanning the gap. The chain's CDR3 is CASSQDWRSTDTQYF. As DNA, the CDR3 is TGCGCCAGCAGCCAAGACTGGCGGTCCACAGATACGCAGTATTTT.

The chain employs TRBV12-3 or TRBV12-4 and TRBJ1-3, with no clear D. The V end was cut by 4 bases, the J end by 5 bases, with 6 bases between. CDR3 size: 12 residues. CDR3 region: CASSYDRNTIYF. The CDR3 DNA reads as TGTGCCAGCAGTTACGACAGAAACACCATATATTTT.

CDR3 DNA: TGTGCCAGCAGTTTTGGGACAGGGGGCGACTATGGCTACACCTTC. Amino acid sequence: CASSFGTGGDYGYTF. The chain employs TRBV6-6 and TRBJ1-2; TRBD1 aligns across 12 bases. The CDR3 runs to 15 residues. V lost 4 bases to trimming and J lost 3 bases; unmatched junction nucleotides: 3. The germline CDR1 and CDR2 sequences are MNHNY and SVGAGI (reference sequence).

The rearrangement uses TRBV13 and TRBJ1-2, with D perhaps TRBD1 (6 bases). Germline CDR1 is PRHDT and CDR2 is FYEKMQ (reference sequence). The CDR3 consists of 16 residues. The V gene lost 6 bases and the J gene lost 5 bases, with 22 bases spanning the gap. The chain's CDR3 is CASRLKGGPAGYGYTF. The CDR3, as DNA: TGTGCCAGCAGATTAAAGGGGGGGCCTGCGGGTTATGGCTACACCTTC.

The DNA of the CDR3 is TGTGCCAGCTCACCAGACAGGAACACCATATATTTT. This encodes CASSPDRNTIYF. J is TRBJ1-3 and V is TRBV18, with a weak D call TRBD1 (6 bases). CDR1 and CDR2 (germline): KGHSH, LQKENI. Trimming stripped 2 bases from V and 7 bases from J, with 6 bases between. The CDR3 covers 12 residues.